These T cell receptor beta chains were read from a single sample in a study of cytomegalovirus exposure and HLA in healthy donors. TCRdb's table, derived via immunoSEQ multiplex PCR, lists solely in-frame clones and lacks some. The sample consists of 55,000 to 75,000 clones, 85% to 95% of them appearing once. Sequenced: PBMCs. The receptors stem from a man aged 18 to 30 in good health and CMV-seropositive. The CDR3 runs from the conserved cysteine through the conserved F or W. Fields, in order: clone size, J gene, V gene, D gene, CDR3 protein, CDR3 DNA. A D gene is named only where the DNA matches it firmly. Clone sizes are given selectively: once, few, many, or a class where the clone is expanded.

NA,TRBJ2-1,TRBV10-3,NA,CAIMDQGEQFF,TGTGCCATCATGGACCAGGGTGAGCAGTTCTTC
NA,TRBJ2-7,TRBV29-1,NA,CSVSISNHEQYF,TGCAGCGTTTCGATCAGTAACCACGAGCAGTACTTC
NA,TRBJ1-5,TRBV10-2,NA,CASSTQNNQPQHF,TGCGCCAGCAGTACACAGAACAATCAGCCCCAGCATTTT
NA,TRBJ2-3,TRBV27,TRBD2,CASSLSAPSGGISTDTQYF,TGTGCCAGCAGTTTATCGGCCCCTAGCGGGGGAATTAGCACAGATACGCAGTATTTT
NA,TRBJ2-3,TRBV27,NA,CASSFGGLADTQYF,TGTGCCAGCAGTTTTGGAGGGCTTGCAGATACGCAGTATTTT
NA,TRBJ2-1,TRBV7-3,TRBD2,CASSQGVNPLLAGGLFF,TGTGCCAGCAGCCAGGGGGTTAATCCCTTACTAGCGGGAGGATTGTTCTTC
NA,TRBJ2-7,TRBV28,NA,CASSLTAYEQYF,TGTGCCAGCAGTTTGACAGCCTACGAGCAGTACTTC
NA,TRBJ2-3,TRBV7-8,TRBD2,CASSQTAGGSDTQYF,TGTGCCAGCAGCCAAACGGCGGGAGGATCAGATACGCAGTATTTT
NA,TRBJ2-6,TRBV11-3,NA,CASSLYGSSGANVLTF,TGTGCCAGCAGCCTATATGGGAGTTCTGGGGCCAACGTCCTGACTTTC
NA,TRBJ1-3,TRBV28,TRBD1,CASSTINSSGGSGNTIYF,TGTGCCAGCAGCACTATTAATTCGTCAGGGGGGTCGGGAAACACCATATATTTT
NA,TRBJ2-4,TRBV6-1,TRBD2,CASSELAGGKNIQYF,TGTGCCAGCAGTGAACTAGCGGGGGGGAAAAACATTCAGTACTTC
NA,TRBJ1-1,TRBV27,TRBD1,CASSETGGTEAFF,TGTGCCAGCAGCGAAACAGGGGGCACTGAAGCTTTCTTT
NA,TRBJ1-2,TRBV28,NA,CASSFPRDRINYGYTF,TGTGCCAGCAGTTTCCCCCGCGACAGAATCAACTATGGCTACACCTTC
NA,TRBJ1-4,TRBV28,NA,CASTGREKLFF,TGTGCCAGCACGGGGAGGGAAAAACTGTTTTTT
NA,TRBJ2-1,TRBV19,TRBD2,CASHSGGSYNEQFF,TGTGCCAGTCACAGCGGGGGGTCCTACAATGAGCAGTTCTTC
NA,TRBJ2-1,TRBV7-3,TRBD1,CASSLTGFDEQFF,TGTGCCAGCAGCTTGACAGGGTTCGATGAGCAGTTCTTC
NA,TRBJ2-7,TRBV11-2,TRBD2,CASSPAPLADGSYEQYF,TGTGCCAGCAGCCCTGCCCCACTAGCGGATGGGAGCTACGAGCAGTACTTC
NA,TRBJ2-2,TRBV28,TRBD1,CATSTGGAGLGTGELFF,TGTGCCACCTCGACAGGGGGCGCGGGGCTGGGCACCGGGGAGCTGTTTTTT
NA,TRBJ2-6,TRBV28,TRBD1,CASRKPGQGFSGANVLTF,TGTGCCAGCAGGAAACCGGGACAGGGTTTTTCGGGGGCCAACGTCCTGACTTTC
NA,TRBJ2-7,TRBV11-1,TRBD1,CASSSGQGAYEQYF,TGTGCCAGCAGCTCGGGACAGGGGGCTTACGAGCAGTACTTC
NA,TRBJ2-1,TRBV6-5,TRBD1,CASRGTANYNEQFF,TGTGCCAGCAGGGGGACAGCGAACTACAATGAGCAGTTCTTC
NA,TRBJ2-7,TRBV9,TRBD1,CASSVAGTGAHEQYF,TGTGCCAGCAGCGTAGCCGGGACAGGGGCCCACGAGCAGTACTTC
NA,TRBJ2-7,TRBV28,NA,CARPRKRQNEQYF,TGTGCCAGACCCCGAAAACGACAAAACGAGCAGTACTTC
NA,TRBJ2-2,TRBV6-6,NA,CASSYSRTAVGELFF,TGTGCCAGCAGTTACTCACGGACAGCCGTGGGGGAGCTGTTTTTT
medium-sized,TRBJ1-5,TRBV11-3,NA,CASSLVQVFNQPQHF,TGTGCCAGCAGCTTAGTACAGGTTTTCAATCAGCCCCAGCATTTT
NA,TRBJ2-3,TRBV7-3,NA,CASSLNGDTQYF,TGTGCCAGCAGCCTTAACGGTGATACGCAGTATTTT
NA,TRBJ2-7,TRBV10-3,TRBD1,CAIQGAREQYF,TGTGCCATCCAGGGGGCGCGGGAGCAGTACTTC
NA,TRBJ1-2,TRBV27,TRBD1,CASSLVGQIYGYTF,TGTGCCAGCAGTTTAGTGGGACAGATCTATGGCTACACCTTC
NA,TRBJ2-5,TRBV28,NA,CASSLGTPRTGETQYF,TGTGCCAGCAGTTTAGGGACACCCCGTACGGGAGAGACCCAGTACTTC
NA,TRBJ2-3,TRBV7-2,TRBD2,CASSLLASGTDTQYF,TGTGCCAGCAGCCTACTAGCGTCAGGGACAGATACGCAGTATTTT
NA,TRBJ1-2,TRBV28,NA,CASSLPTGQGSNYGYTF,TGTGCCAGCAGTTTACCCACCGGGCAGGGCTCTAACTATGGCTACACCTTC
NA,TRBJ2-1,TRBV7-2,TRBD2,CASSSAGGRYNEQFF,TGTGCCAGCAGCTCAGCGGGGGGGCGGTACAATGAGCAGTTCTTC
NA,TRBJ2-7,TRBV15,TRBD1,CATGQGDTYEQYF,TGTGCCACCGGACAGGGGGACACCTACGAGCAGTACTTC
NA,TRBJ1-5,TRBV6-1,TRBD1,CASSETRGLSNQPQHF,TGTGCCAGCAGTGAAACGAGGGGGCTTAGCAATCAGCCCCAGCATTTT
NA,TRBJ1-2,TRBV30,NA,CAWSGSDKYGYTF,TGTGCCTGGAGTGGTAGCGACAAATATGGCTACACCTTC
NA,TRBJ1-2,TRBV7-9,TRBD1,CASSPVGQGGYGYTF,TGTGCCAGCAGCCCCGTGGGACAGGGCGGGTATGGCTACACCTTC
NA,TRBJ2-1,TRBV7-9,TRBD2,CASSLRSGGAEQFF,TGTGCCAGCAGCCTACGTAGCGGGGGAGCTGAGCAGTTCTTC
NA,TRBJ2-3,TRBV18,NA,CASSRRGAGGTDTQYF,TGTGCCAGCTCACGCCGCGGTGCGGGTGGCACAGATACGCAGTATTTT
NA,TRBJ2-5,TRBV25-1,TRBD2,CASSALAGGPETQYF,TGTGCCAGCAGTGCCCTAGCGGGGGGGCCCGAGACCCAGTACTTC
once,TRBJ2-6,TRBV2,NA,CASRGRETGANVLTF,TGTGCCAGCAGGGGGCGCGAAACTGGGGCCAACGTCCTGACTTTC
NA,TRBJ1-4,TRBV28,NA,CASGAGPGPSNEKLFF,TGTGCCAGCGGGGCGGGACCGGGACCGTCTAATGAAAAACTGTTTTTT
NA,TRBJ2-7,TRBV7-9,NA,CASSSDIYEQYF,TGTGCCAGCAGCTCGGACATCTACGAGCAGTACTTC